This T cell receptor (beta chain) was retrieved from a study of post-analysis software for immune sequencing data. Study-level information: Recorded subtypes: relapsing-remitting, secondary progressive, progressive-relapsing; some patients unannotated. Study-level results: Five TRBV segments, including TRBV5-6, TRBV5-1 and TRBV20-1, were more frequent in patients than controls. Controls significantly exceeded multiple sclerosis patients in normalized Chao1 diversity.

TCR beta cDNA libraries included unique molecular identifiers. TCRdb processed the PCR reads anew with MiXCR; each CDR3 protein has one entry. The table lists approximately 690,000 distinct CDR3 sequences, roughly three fifths of them singletons. This clonotype was observed once. Its matching antigen is unknown. The CDR3 is 13 amino acids. Germline V lookup: CDR1 SGHTA, CDR2 FQGNSA. V lost 5 bases and J lost 4, with 12 bases in between. The chain recombines TRBV7-2 with TRBJ2-7, with unresolved D. The sequence came from a girl aged 2 to 9 with multiple sclerosis. The source material was blood. CDR3 nucleotide sequence: TGTGCCAGCAGCCCCGGACGGAAATACGAGCAGTACTTC. Encoded protein: CASSPGRKYEQYF.